The 10 T cell receptor beta chains below were found in one sample sequenced in a study of cytomegalovirus exposure and HLA in healthy donors. Amplification used 60 Vbeta primers and 13 Jbeta primers. Assay used: immunoSEQ multiplex PCR; TCRdb lists only in-frame clones, some missing. Of 150,000 to 200,000 clones listed, 80% are singletons. The specimen was PBMCs. The receptors originated from a man between 18 and 29 years old in good health and CMV-seropositive.

V usage is TRBV9 and J usage is TRBJ1-2; 7 positions match TRBD1. The CDR3 is made up of 11 amino acids. Germline V gene sequence: CDR1 SGDLS, CDR2 YYNGEE. J was trimmed by 9 bases and V by 10 bases; bases with no gene match: 9. In nucleotides, the CDR3 is TGTGCCTCCCAGGGGGTTGCGAGCTACACCTTC. Translation gives CASQGVASYTF.

This chain uses TRBV6-4 with TRBJ1-1; possibly TRBD1 for D (6 bases). The CDR3 has 17 amino acids. V was cut by 7 bases and J by 5 bases, with 26 bases left in between. In germline, CDR1 is MRHNA, CDR2 SNTAGT. DNA for the CDR3: TGTGCCAGCAATTTTACAGGGACCGTACTAGGAGTAACTGAAGCTTTCTTT. It is translated as CASNFTGTVLGVTEAFF.

In DNA form, the CDR3 reads TGTGCCAGCAGTGAATATAAGGGGAATGAGCAGTTCTTC. Translated, it gives CASSEYKGNEQFF. The chain has TRBV6-1 and TRBJ2-1; D possibly corresponds to TRBD1 (5 bases). This CDR3 contains 13 residues. Germline values: CDR1 MNHNS, CDR2 SASEGT. With 2 bases removed from V and 7 bases from J, the gap between germline ends came to 9 bases.

The chain joins TRBV7-2 to TRBJ2-2, with TRBD2 matching 10 bases. The CDR3 runs 15 residues. The germline CDR1 and CDR2 sequences are SGHTA and FQGNSA. With 2 bases clipped from V and 6 bases from J, the junction kept 3 bases outside the gene matches. The CDR3 loop is CASSLSLAGAGELFF. CDR3 DNA sequence: TGTGCCAGCAGCTTAAGTCTAGCGGGAGCCGGGGAGCTGTTTTTT.

The V gene is TRBV5-8, the J gene TRBJ1-1; no clear D gene. The CDR3 length is 17 residues. Per germline, CDR1 SGHTS and CDR2 YDEGEE. V was cut by 3 bases and J by 4 bases, with 22 bases left in between. The CDR3 bases are TGTGCCAGCAGCTCCCTAGGTGGGTTCCCTTTGGGCACTGAAGCTTTCTTT. Translating gives CASSSLGGFPLGTEAFF. Full variable domain (outside the CDR3, taken from reference TRBV5-8 and TRBJ1-1): EAGVTQSPTHLIKTRGQQATLRCSPISGHTSVYWYQQALGLGLQFLLWYDEGEERNRGNFPPRFSGRQFPNYSSELNVNALELEDSALYLCASSSLGGFPLGTEAFFGQGTRLTVV.

The chain is built from TRBV11-2 and TRBJ1-1; no firm D call. V was cut by 6 bases and J by 0 bases, with 8 bases left in between. CDR1 is SGHAT, CDR2 FQNNGV, per germline. CDR3 length equals 13 residues. The DNA of the CDR3 is TGTGCCAGCAGGAGTACTTTGAACACTGAAGCTTTCTTT. Its protein is CASRSTLNTEAFF.

The V call is TRBV9, the J call TRBJ2-2; TRBD2 is a possible D gene (5 bases). Germline V CDR1 and CDR2: SGDLS, YYNGEE. Between the trimmed V and J ends, which lost 2 bases and 4 bases, there was a span of 15 bases. The CDR3 has 16 amino acids. The CDR3 sequence is CASSVSPETTTGELFF. CDR3 sequence (DNA): TGTGCCAGCAGCGTCTCTCCCGAGACTACCACCGGGGAGCTGTTTTTT.

This clone was detected once. The rearrangement uses TRBV5-1 and TRBJ1-5; D is uncertain. V lost 0 bases and J 7 bases, leaving 20 bases between the germline ends. Germline CDR1 SGHRS, CDR2 YFSETQ. This CDR3 contains 17 residues. The CDR3 region is CASSLAPSGFAGQPQHF. In nucleotides, the CDR3 is TGCGCCAGCAGCTTGGCCCCCAGCGGTTTCGCGGGGCAGCCCCAGCATTTT.

The chain combines TRBV13 with TRBJ2-1; D is ambiguous. The ends were cut back, 0 bases at V and 9 bases at J, with 15 bases in the middle. Per the germline V gene, CDR1 is PRHDT and CDR2 is FYEKMQ (reference sequence). The CDR3 loop spans 15 amino acids. CDR3 nucleotide sequence: TGTGCCAGCAGCTTAGGAAAGTCCCCCTTGAGTGAGCAGTTCTTC. Amino acid sequence: CASSLGKSPLSEQFF.

The V and J genes are TRBV4-1 and TRBJ1-5; D possibly corresponds to TRBD1 (6 bases). Trimming stripped 4 bases from V and 4 bases from J, with 14 bases between. CDR3 size: 15 residues. Germline values: CDR1 MGHRA, CDR2 YSYEKL. The CDR3 region is CASSLTFTGNQPQHF. CDR3 coding DNA: TGCGCCAGCAGCCTAACATTTACAGGGAATCAGCCCCAGCATTTT.